This is a list of T cell receptor beta chains from one sample in a study of somatic mutations in cytotoxic T cells in rheumatoid arthritis. Repertoires were generated with immunoSEQ multiplex PCR, while TCRdb's copy carries only in-frame clones and drops some. The data contain about 12,000 clones, roughly 72% of them singletons. The sample consisted of CD8+ T cells sorted from blood. Receptors were obtained from a man aged 70-80 years in good health. The CDR3 runs from the conserved cysteine through the conserved F or W. A D gene is named only where the DNA matches it firmly. Size tells how often a clone was seen (once, few, many) or the class of an expanded clone, and some rows leave it out.

j_gene	abundance	d_gene	v_gene	CDR3nt	CDR3aa
TRBJ2-5	.	.	TRBV5-6	TGTGCCAGCAGCCTCTTATCGTTGACAGAGACCCAGTACTTC	CASSLLSLTETQYF
TRBJ2-7	.	.	TRBV6-6	TGTGCCAGCAGTTACTCGAGTCTATACGAGCAGTACTTC	CASSYSSLYEQYF
TRBJ2-7	medium-sized	.	TRBV10-3	TGTGCCATCAGTGAGGAAGCTAGCGATACGGACGAGCAGTACTTC	CAISEEASDTDEQYF
TRBJ2-3	.	TRBD2	TRBV27	TGTGCCAGCAGTCCAAAGCGGGGGGGGACCACAGATACGCAGTATTTT	CASSPKRGGTTDTQYF
TRBJ2-3	.	.	TRBV21-1	TGTGCCAGCGGACGCAATATCTCTAGCACAGATACGCAGTATTTT	CASGRNISSTDTQYF
TRBJ1-2	.	.	TRBV2	TGTGCCAGCAGTGCCCCCCTTGGCTACACCTTC	CASSAPLGYTF
TRBJ2-1	medium-sized	.	TRBV11-3	TGTGCCAGCAGTCTTACTCCCGGGAGCCATGAGCAGTTCTTC	CASSLTPGSHEQFF
TRBJ1-4	once	.	TRBV6-1	TGTGCCAGCAGCCCGACGCCGGAGGGTAATGAAAAACTGTTTTTT	CASSPTPEGNEKLFF
TRBJ1-1	few	.	TRBV19	TGTGCCAGTAGTACGGGGGCAGGTATCAATGAAGCTTTCTTT	CASSTGAGINEAFF
TRBJ1-1	.	.	TRBV5-1	TGCGCCAGCAGCTTGGGACACATCTTGAACACTGAAGCTTTCTTT	CASSLGHILNTEAFF
TRBJ2-7	.	.	TRBV6-5	TGTGCCAGCAGTTACTCTCGAATCTACGAGCAGTACTTC	CASSYSRIYEQYF
TRBJ2-3	.	.	TRBV19	TGTGCCAGTAGTATAGCCCTAGCCCCAGGGATTTCAACAGATACGCAGTATTTT	CASSIALAPGISTDTQYF
TRBJ2-2	.	TRBD2	TRBV4-2	TGTGCCAGCAGCCAACGGACTAGCGGGACGGTCGGGGAGCTGTTTTTT	CASSQRTSGTVGELFF
TRBJ2-5	.	TRBD2	TRBV6-4	TGTGCCAGCAGTGATGGGGGCAAGCGGGAGCCCCCCGGGGAGACCCAGTACTTC	CASSDGGKREPPGETQYF
TRBJ2-2	.	TRBD2	TRBV19	TGTGCCAGTAGTATAGTGGCGGGAGGAGCCGGGGAGCTGTTTTTT	CASSIVAGGAGELFF
TRBJ1-2	.	.	TRBV27	TGTGCCAGCAGTACGAACCGGGCCCCTAGCGATGGCTACACCTTC	CASSTNRAPSDGYTF
TRBJ1-3	.	.	TRBV21-1	TGTGCCAGACCTCGGACGGGAGGAGATGGAAACACCATATATTTT	CARPRTGGDGNTIYF
TRBJ2-3	.	TRBD2	TRBV5-1	TGCGCCAGCAGATCTCTAGCGGGTAGCACAGATACGCAGTATTTT	CASRSLAGSTDTQYF
TRBJ2-3	medium-sized	TRBD2	TRBV5-1	TGCGCCAGCAGCTTGGTCCCGGGAGGGCCGTATACGCAGTATTTT	CASSLVPGGPYTQYF
TRBJ1-4	.	.	TRBV6-6	TGTGCCAGCAGTTACCAGGGCCATGAAAAACTGTTTTTT	CASSYQGHEKLFF
TRBJ2-7	.	.	TRBV7-9	TGTGCCAGCAGCTCGGTTAGCGAGTCTTCCTACGAGCAGTACTTC	CASSSVSESSYEQYF
TRBJ2-2	few	TRBD2	TRBV19	TGTGCCAGTAGTATAGGACTAGCGGGAGATGATGGGGAGCTGTTTTTT	CASSIGLAGDDGELFF
TRBJ2-1	.	.	TRBV30	TGTGCCTGGAGTGTTACAGGGAGGAATGAGCAGTTCTTC	CAWSVTGRNEQFF
TRBJ1-1	.	.	TRBV30	TGTGCCTGGAGTGTACCGTCGCAAGTGAACACTGAAGCTTTCTTT	CAWSVPSQVNTEAFF
TRBJ2-7	.	.	TRBV7-9	TGTGCCAGCAGCTCCTTACTAGCCGGGGACAGAGCCAGGGGGGAGCAGTACTTC	CASSSLLAGDRARGEQYF
TRBJ2-3	.	.	TRBV9	TGTGCCAGCAGCGTAGAGTGGGTAGGCGGATCCACAGATACGCAGTATTTT	CASSVEWVGGSTDTQYF
TRBJ2-1	.	TRBD1	TRBV27	TGTGCCAGCAGTCCCAGGGGGAGCGCCTACAATGAGCAGTTCTTC	CASSPRGSAYNEQFF
TRBJ1-6	.	.	TRBV14	TGTGCCAGCAGCCCCACATGGGCTGTTAATTCACCCCTCCACTTT	CASSPTWAVNSPLHF
TRBJ2-7	.	.	TRBV7-9	TGTGCCAGCAGCTTATTACAGGAACGCGAGCAGTACTTC	CASSLLQEREQYF